The 30 T cell receptor beta chains below all came from one sample that was sequenced in a study of human T cells and chemical hapten exposure. Indicated time point: patch test 1, 2 weeks after DPC sensitization. The treatment was: therapeutic diphenylcyclopropenone sensitization with weekly scalp DPC. TCRdb reprocessed the RACE reads with MiXCR, giving one entry per CDR3 protein. The sample lists 75,000 to 100,000 distinct CDR3 sequences, around 12% occurring once. Sequencing used whole blood, obtained in connection with sensitization to the hapten diphenylcyclopropenone (DPC). Receptors originate from a woman in her thirties or forties with alopecia areata. Some clones in this sample may be carry-over from other donors' samples.

J is TRBJ1-5 and V is TRBV11-2; the D is unclear. V was shortened by 1 base and J by 9 bases, with 10 bases between the two germline ends. The CDR3 consists of 13 residues. Germline V gene sequence: CDR1 SGHAT, CDR2 FQNNGV. Written as DNA, the CDR3 is TGTGCCAGCAGCTTAGTCGGAGGAGGGCCCCAGCATTTT. Translation: CASSLVGGGPQHF.

This clonotype was observed a handful of times. The chain recombines TRBV6-2 or TRBV6-3 with TRBJ1-1; D gene ambiguous. V was clipped by 3 bases and J by 7 bases, with 9 bases between them. Germline CDR1 reads MNHEY; CDR2 reads SVGEGT. This CDR3 is built from 12 residues. CDR3 in DNA: TGTGCCAGCAGTTATCAGCGGTTTGAAGCTTTCTTT. As protein: CASSYQRFEAFF.

The V and J genes are TRBV28 and TRBJ2-3, with no clear D. Germline CDR1 and CDR2: MDHEN and SYDVKM. Trimming removed 8 bases at V and 2 bases at J, with 8 bases between. The CDR3 runs to 12 residues. The CDR3 sequence: CASADPTDTQYF. CDR3 nucleotides: TGTGCCAGCGCGGACCCCACAGATACGCAGTATTTT.

This clonotype has more than one count but fewer than ten. V gene TRBV6-5 combines with J gene TRBJ2-7; maybe TRBD2 (6 bases). Germline CDR1 is MNHEY and CDR2 is SVGAGI. The length of the CDR3 is 15 residues. Trimming cost V 2 bases and J 1 base, with 12 bases left between them. CDR3 amino acids: CASSYGTGRSYEQYF. The CDR3 DNA is TGTGCCAGCAGTTACGGGACTGGCAGGTCCTACGAGCAGTACTTC.

This clonotype was detected a few times. The chain links TRBV11-2 to TRBJ2-1; maybe TRBD2 (5 bases). This CDR3 region has 16 residues. Germline V CDR1 and CDR2: SGHAT, FQNNGV. The V gene lost 1 base and the J gene lost 5 bases, with 15 bases spanning the gap. CDR3 DNA: TGTGCCAGCAGCTTAGGTTCGGCAGGAGGACACAATGAGCAGTTCTTC. Protein: CASSLGSAGGHNEQFF.

This clonotype was detected ten times or more. The chain uses TRBV25-1 and TRBJ2-7, with 8 bases aligning to TRBD1. The CDR3 loop spans 15 amino acids. Germline CDR1 MGHDK, CDR2 SYGVNS. Trimming removed 2 bases from V and 5 bases from J; junction bases left unmatched: 8. CDR3 sequence: CASSEGQGRSHEQYF. The CDR3, as DNA: TGTGCCAGCAGTGAAGGACAGGGCAGAAGTCACGAGCAGTACTTC.

The J gene is TRBJ2-7, the V gene TRBV27; D possibly corresponds to TRBD2 (5 bases). CDR1 MNHEY and CDR2 SMNVEV come from the germline V gene (reference sequence). Trimming took 3 bases from V and 2 from J, leaving 8 bases between them. This CDR3 spans 13 amino acids. This CDR3 is CASSFSGAYEQYF. The CDR3 nucleotides read TGTGCCAGCAGTTTCAGCGGAGCCTACGAGCAGTACTTC.

This chain joins TRBV12-3 or TRBV12-4 and TRBJ2-2; 11 bases are a match to TRBD1. The V segment lost 8 bases and the J segment 6 bases; nucleotides outside the gene matches: 8. This CDR3 has 15 amino acids. DNA of the CDR3: TGTGCCAGCGGTCGGGACAGGGGGTTTTCCGGGGAGCTGTTTTTT. Its protein product is CASGRDRGFSGELFF.

Details on this clonotype: One end of the junction does not line up with germline, which may come from a read error. The gene calls are TRBV29-1 and TRBJ2-2, with D tentatively TRBD2 (5 bases). This CDR3 is 12 amino acids long. Germline V gene data show CDR1 as SQVTM and CDR2 as ANQGSEA. The CDR3 nucleotides are TGCAGCGTCGCCACAGTCTCCGGGGAGCTGTATTTT. Its protein is CSVATVSGELYF.

This clonotype occurred a few times. V and J are TRBV28 and TRBJ2-3; 7 nucleotides align to TRBD2. The CDR3 loop spans 12 amino acids. Germline CDR1 reads MDHEN; CDR2 reads SYDVKM. V dropped 6 bases and J dropped 8; count of bases not matched to a gene: 5. CDR3 residues: CASRPSGPTQYF. The CDR3 DNA reads as TGTGCCAGCAGGCCTAGCGGCCCTACGCAGTATTTT.

This clonotype showed up just a few times. The CDR3 nucleotides are TGTGCCAGCAGCGTAGACGGGACAGGGGCCTCTGGAAACACCATATATTTT. It specifies CASSVDGTGASGNTIYF. The V and J genes are TRBV9 and TRBJ1-3; 10 nucleotides match TRBD1. J lost 0 bases, V lost 0 bases, and 3 bases had no gene match. The CDR3 is 17 amino acids. CDR1 is SGDLS and CDR2 is YYNGEE in the germline V gene.

The chain employs TRBV29-1 and TRBJ1-1, with 10 bases that match TRBD1. J was trimmed by 1 base and V by 7 bases; bases with no gene match: 6. Germline CDR1 is SQVTM and CDR2 is ANQGSEA. The CDR3 is made up of 14 amino acids. The CDR3 DNA reads as TGCAGCGGACTCCGGGACAGGGGGAACACTGAAGCTTTCTTT. Translated, it gives CSGLRDRGNTEAFF.

Only a few counts were recorded for this clonotype. V gene TRBV14 combines with J gene TRBJ1-5; D gene unclear. The CDR3 is 12 amino acids. From germline, CDR1 is SGHDN and CDR2 FVKESK. With 1 base removed from V and 5 bases from J, the gap between germline ends came to 3 bases. As DNA, the CDR3 is TGTGCCAGCAGCCAAGTTTATCAGCCCCAGCATTTT. It encodes CASSQVYQPQHF.

This clonotype was observed many times. The chain joins TRBV10-2 to TRBJ2-2, with TRBD2 as a possible D gene (5 bases). Germline-derived CDR1 and CDR2 are WSHSY and SAAADI. The CDR3 is 14 residues long. V dropped 3 bases and J dropped 2 bases, with 7 bases sitting between them. The CDR3 DNA reads as TGCGCCAGCAGTGATCGACTAAACACCGGGGAGCTGTTTTTT. It codes for CASSDRLNTGELFF.

This chain uses TRBV28 with TRBJ2-2; tentatively, D is TRBD1 (6 bases). CDR3 size: 14 residues. Germline-derived CDR1 and CDR2 are MDHEN and SYDVKM. Trimming removed 4 bases from V and 4 bases from J, with 10 bases in between. The CDR3 DNA is TGTGCCAGCAGTTACGGGACACCCACCGGGGAGCTGTTTTTT. This sequence encodes CASSYGTPTGELFF.

This clonotype has only a few counts. V is TRBV12-3 or TRBV12-4 and J is TRBJ2-1; TRBD2 agrees at 7 bases. After removal of 6 bases from V and 3 bases from J, the junction contained 5 bases not matched to a gene. This CDR3 contains 14 residues. The CDR3 sequence: CASRFGTNYNEQFF. In DNA form, the CDR3 reads TGTGCCAGCAGGTTCGGGACTAACTACAATGAGCAGTTCTTC.

This clonotype was counted between two and nine times. This chain connects TRBV29-1 to TRBJ2-5; D is unresolved. Germline V CDR1 and CDR2: SQVTM, ANQGSEA. V lost 5 bases, J lost 9 bases, and 22 bases lay in between. This CDR3 has 14 residues. The CDR3 nucleotides read TGCAGCGTTAATCTAGGTCCTCCCGCTTCTCCCCAGTACTTC. The encoded protein is CSVNLGPPASPQYF.

V and J are TRBV10-3 and TRBJ2-7; possible D gene TRBD2, 5 bases. The germline V gene encodes CDR1 ENHRY and CDR2 SYGVKD. V was cut by 6 bases and J by 6 bases, with 9 bases left in between. This CDR3 has 11 amino acids. In nucleotides, the CDR3 is TGTGCCATCAGAGCGGCAGCCGAGCAGTACTTC. Residues: CAIRAAAEQYF.

This clonotype was detected only a few times. This chain uses TRBV7-9 with TRBJ1-1; D is uncertain. In germline, CDR1 is SEHNR, CDR2 FQNEAQ (reference sequence). Between the trimmed V and J ends, which lost 7 bases and 0 bases, there was a span of 9 bases. This CDR3 spans 13 amino acids. CDR3 nucleotides: TGTGCCAGCACCCGGACGGTGAACACTGAAGCTTTCTTT. Protein product: CASTRTVNTEAFF.

This clonotype appeared once. The chain employs TRBV20-1 and TRBJ2-1, with a tentative D call TRBD1 (5 bases). The V gene lost 6 bases and the J gene lost 3 bases, with 12 bases spanning the gap. The CDR3 spans 13 residues. The germline gives CDR1 DFQATT, CDR2 SNEGSKA (reference sequence). CDR3 coding DNA: TGCAGTGCGGGGCTGGAGAACTACAATGAGCAGTTCTTC. The encoded protein is CSAGLENYNEQFF.

The chain employs TRBV7-2 and TRBJ2-1; no reliable D call. With 1 base removed from V and 7 bases from J, the gap between germline ends came to 11 bases. This CDR3 region has 14 residues. Germline CDR1 reads SGHTA; CDR2 reads FQGNSA. CDR3 sequence reads: CASSLDSRSNEQFF. The CDR3, as DNA: TGTGCCAGCAGCTTAGATAGCAGGTCGAATGAGCAGTTCTTC.

The table lists this clonotype with a few counts. This rearrangement joins TRBV29-1 to TRBJ2-3, with D perhaps TRBD2 (6 bases). This CDR3 has 15 residues. V lost 3 bases and J lost 1, with 14 bases in between. Germline CDR1 SQVTM, CDR2 ANQGSEA. CDR3 in amino acids: CSVEGGAVGTDTQYF. The CDR3 DNA follows: TGCAGCGTTGAGGGCGGGGCAGTGGGCACAGATACGCAGTATTTT.

Within the sample, this clonotype is medium-sized. The V gene is TRBV6-1, the J gene TRBJ1-5; 9 nucleotides agree with TRBD1. Trimming at V came to 1 base and at J to 5 bases, leaving 3 bases not matched to a gene. The CDR3 sequence is 15 residues long. CDR1 and CDR2 (germline): MNHNS, SASEGT. CDR3 sequence: CASSEEGQGHQPQHF. As DNA, the CDR3 is TGTGCCAGCAGTGAAGAGGGACAGGGCCATCAGCCCCAGCATTTT.

This clonotype was counted between two and nine times. The chain couples TRBV6-4 to TRBJ2-5; D is ambiguous. V lost 0 bases, J lost 7 bases, and 9 bases lay in between. Germline V gives CDR1 MRHNA, CDR2 SNTAGT. This CDR3 is 13 amino acids long. The CDR3, as DNA: TGTGCCAGCAGTGACTCGCCCTTTGGGACCCAGTACTTC. Encoded protein: CASSDSPFGTQYF.

This clonotype has a count of ten or more. In DNA form, the CDR3 reads TGTGCCAGTAGTATCGAAAGCACAGATACGCAGTATTTT. Its translation: CASSIESTDTQYF. The genes are TRBV19 and TRBJ2-3; D gene ambiguous. Germline V lookup: CDR1 LNHDA, CDR2 SQIVND (reference sequence). Trimming took 3 bases from V and 0 from J, leaving 4 bases between them. The CDR3 runs 13 residues.

The CDR3 region has the DNA TGTGCCAGCAGTTCAGGGGGCGAGCCAAGGGGCACTGAAGCTTTCTTT. Translated: CASSSGGEPRGTEAFF. V is TRBV6-2 or TRBV6-3 and J is TRBJ1-1; 8 bases match TRBD1. Germline loops: CDR1 MNHEY, CDR2 SVGEGT. The J segment lost 4 bases and the V segment lost 4 bases, leaving 11 bases of the junction unmatched. This CDR3 spans 16 amino acids.

The chain links TRBV2 to TRBJ2-5; 9 bases map to TRBD1. Germline V gene sequence: CDR1 SNHLY, CDR2 FYNNEI. J gave up 0 bases and V 7 bases, and 3 bases lay outside the gene matches. There are 14 residues in the CDR3. The CDR3 DNA reads TGTGCCAGCAATGGACAGGGGTACCAAGAGACCCAGTACTTC. Translation gives CASNGQGYQETQYF.

The chain carries TRBV7-8 and TRBJ2-5, with D unclear. Germline lookup yields CDR1 SGHVS and CDR2 FQNEAQ. The CDR3 runs 15 residues. V was cut by 2 bases and J by 5 bases, with 15 bases left in between. In DNA, the CDR3 is TGTGCCAGCAGCTTACAACAGTCGTATTCGGAGACCCAGTACTTC. Its translation is CASSLQQSYSETQYF.

This clonotype was seen only a few times. The gene calls are TRBV6-2 or TRBV6-3 and TRBJ2-5, with D unresolved. Deletions cut 2 bases from V and 0 bases from J, with 7 bases between. Germline CDR1 and CDR2: MNHEY and SVGEGT. This CDR3 spans 14 amino acids. CDR3 loop: CASSYVNNQETQYF. The CDR3, as DNA: TGTGCCAGCAGTTACGTGAACAACCAAGAGACCCAGTACTTC.

This clonotype has ten or more counts. The chain uses TRBV4-2 and TRBJ2-7; 9 nucleotides align to TRBD2. This CDR3 comprises 17 residues. V lost 2 bases, J lost 1 base, and 9 bases stayed unmatched. From germline, CDR1 is LGHNA and CDR2 YNFKEQ. The CDR3, as DNA: TGTGCCAGCAGCCAATACCAAGCGGGAGGTATTTCCTACGAGCAGTACTTC. Protein product: CASSQYQAGGISYEQYF.